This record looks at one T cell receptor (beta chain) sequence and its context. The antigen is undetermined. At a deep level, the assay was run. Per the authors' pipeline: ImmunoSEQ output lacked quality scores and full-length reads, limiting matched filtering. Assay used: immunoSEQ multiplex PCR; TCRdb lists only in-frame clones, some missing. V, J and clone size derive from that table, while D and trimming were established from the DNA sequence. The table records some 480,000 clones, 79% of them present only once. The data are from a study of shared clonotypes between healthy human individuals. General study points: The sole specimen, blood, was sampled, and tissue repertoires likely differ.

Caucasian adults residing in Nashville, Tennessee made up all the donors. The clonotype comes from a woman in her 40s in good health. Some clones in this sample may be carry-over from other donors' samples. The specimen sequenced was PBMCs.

CDR3 DNA sequence: TGTGCCAGCAGCGTGGGGGCAGGCCTCCAACTATCTGGGGCCAACGTCCTGACTTTC. Translation: CASSVGAGLQLSGANVLTF. The chain combines TRBV7-8 with TRBJ2-6, with D tentatively TRBD1 (6 bases). Trimming removed 5 bases from V and 1 base from J, with 21 bases in between. Germline V CDR1 and CDR2: SGHVS, FQNEAQ. The CDR3 is 19 residues long.